This T cell receptor (beta chain) comes out of a study of T cells in Graves' hyperthyroidism and ophthalmopathy. Study at large: Sampling of peripheral blood happened at initial diagnosis, prior to any treatment.

In germline, CDR1 is SEHNR, CDR2 FQNEAQ (reference sequence). The CDR3 is 17 residues long. V lost 6 bases and J lost 5; bases outside the gene matches: 7. The investigators amplified TCR beta CDR3 regions from RNA transcripts. HTBI primers were used for first-round RT-PCR of the TCR CDR3. TCRdb passed the multiplex PCR reads through MiXCR, listing each CDR3 protein once. Among about 600,000 distinct CDR3 sequences listed, approximately 16% were seen once. Many counts were recorded for this clonotype. The clonotype originates from a woman between 35 and 50 years old with Graves' ophthalmopathy. J is TRBJ2-1 and V is TRBV7-9; 16 nucleotides agree with TRBD2. The sample was blood. CDR3 sequence reads: CASSPGTSGGANNEQFF. CDR3 bases: TGTGCCAGCAGTCCCGGGACTAGCGGGGGGGCCAACAATGAGCAGTTCTTC.